This record looks at one TCR beta chain sequence and its context. The sample is drawn from a study of blood T cell repertoires in COVID-19. Study-wide background: Sites across the United States, Italy and Spain contributed samples from acute and convalescent COVID-19. PBMCs, B-cell-depleted T cells, or T cells were the source of the cDNA or gDNA that made up the material.

Authors' data handling: By means of reference gene primer amplification, nucleated cell counts were estimated. Libraries were prepared by immunoSEQ multiplex PCR; TCRdb keeps only in-frame clonotypes and omits some of them. V and J calls plus clone size are reproduced from that table; the DNA served to infer D and trimming. The sample carries 90,000 to 130,000 clones, 85% to 90% recorded once. V lost 4 bases to trimming and J lost 7 bases; unmatched junction nucleotides: 12. This CDR3 region has 16 residues. Germline CDR1 reads SGHRS; CDR2 reads YFSETQ. The chain recombines TRBV5-1 with TRBJ2-1, with TRBD2 matching over 9 bases. The sample taken for sequencing was peripheral blood. The TCR sequence derives from a woman aged 45 to 65 with acute or convalescent COVID-19. The CDR3 DNA reads TGCGCCAGCAGCGCAGATAGCGGGAGAGTGGGAAATGAGCAGTTCTTC. Translated, it gives CASSADSGRVGNEQFF.